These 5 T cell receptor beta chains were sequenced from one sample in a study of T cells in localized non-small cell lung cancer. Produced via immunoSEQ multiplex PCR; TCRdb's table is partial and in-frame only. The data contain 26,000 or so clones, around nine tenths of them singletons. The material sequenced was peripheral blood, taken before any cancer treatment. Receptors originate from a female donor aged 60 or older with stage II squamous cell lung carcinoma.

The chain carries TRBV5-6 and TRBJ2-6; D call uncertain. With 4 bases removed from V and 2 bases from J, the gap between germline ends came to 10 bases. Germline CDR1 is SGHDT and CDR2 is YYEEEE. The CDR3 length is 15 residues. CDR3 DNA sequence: TGTGCCAGCAGCCCCGAGGCGCCTGGGGCCAACGTCCTGACTTTC. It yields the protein CASSPEAPGANVLTF.

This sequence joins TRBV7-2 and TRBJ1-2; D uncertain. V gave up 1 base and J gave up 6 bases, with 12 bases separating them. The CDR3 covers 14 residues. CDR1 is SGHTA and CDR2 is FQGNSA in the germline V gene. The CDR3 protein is CASSLVVSGDGYTF. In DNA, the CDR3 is TGTGCCAGCAGCTTAGTAGTATCCGGGGATGGCTACACCTTC.

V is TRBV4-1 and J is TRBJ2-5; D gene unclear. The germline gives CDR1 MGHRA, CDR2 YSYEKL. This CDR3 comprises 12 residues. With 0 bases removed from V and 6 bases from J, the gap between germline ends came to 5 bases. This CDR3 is CASSQDTQTQYF. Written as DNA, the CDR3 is TGCGCCAGCAGCCAAGATACGCAGACCCAGTACTTC.

CDR3 DNA sequence: TGTGCCAGCAGCCCAGAGCGGGGAAACACCATATATTTT. Amino acids: CASSPERGNTIYF. The V call is TRBV7-3, the J call TRBJ1-3; no clear D gene. Between the trimmed V and J ends, which lost 5 bases and 4 bases, there was a span of 9 bases. Looked up from germline, CDR1 is SGHTA and CDR2 is FQGTGA. The CDR3 contains 13 residues.

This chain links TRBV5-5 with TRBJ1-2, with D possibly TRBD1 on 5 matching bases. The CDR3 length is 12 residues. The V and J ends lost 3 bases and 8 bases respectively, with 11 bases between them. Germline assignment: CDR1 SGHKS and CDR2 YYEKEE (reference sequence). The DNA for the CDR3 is TGTGCCAGCAGCTCCAGGGTAGGCGGCTACACCTTC. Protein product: CASSSRVGGYTF.